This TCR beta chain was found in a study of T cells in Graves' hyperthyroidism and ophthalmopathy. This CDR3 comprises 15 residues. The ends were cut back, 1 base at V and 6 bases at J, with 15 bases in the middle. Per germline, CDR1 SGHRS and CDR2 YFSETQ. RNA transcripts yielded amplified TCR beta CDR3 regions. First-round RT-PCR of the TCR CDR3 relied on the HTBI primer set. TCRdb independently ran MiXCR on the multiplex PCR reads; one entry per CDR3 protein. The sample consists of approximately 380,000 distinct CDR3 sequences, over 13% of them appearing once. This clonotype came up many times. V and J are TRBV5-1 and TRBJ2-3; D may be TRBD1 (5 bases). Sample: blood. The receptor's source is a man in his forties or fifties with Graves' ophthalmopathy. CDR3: CASSLNMGPADTQYF. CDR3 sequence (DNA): TGCGCCAGCAGCTTGAACATGGGGCCCGCGGATACGCAGTATTTT.